This passage covers 14 T cell receptor beta chains from one sample sequenced in a study of long-term antiretroviral therapy in people with HIV. Running of the v3.0 immunoSEQ assay took place at survey level. Clones were read by immunoSEQ multiplex PCR, and TCRdb kept only the in-frame ones, dropping some. The table has about 20,000 clones, roughly 92% seen once. The source was unsorted PBMCs, collected 4.4 years after starting antiretroviral therapy. These receptors came from a woman in her 50s with HIV.

V gene TRBV19 combines with J gene TRBJ2-7; D ambiguous. The CDR3 has 12 amino acids. Trimming took off 5 bases at V and 6 bases at J, with 11 bases between the two ends. CDR1 and CDR2 from the germline V gene are LNHDA and SQIVND (reference sequence). The CDR3 DNA reads as TGTGCCAGTAGTCCCAGCTTCTCCGAGCAGTACTTC. Encoded protein: CASSPSFSEQYF.

This clone showed up just once. The chain combines TRBV7-9 with TRBJ1-6; no firm D call. Per germline, CDR1 SEHNR and CDR2 FQNEAQ (reference sequence). The CDR3 sequence is 15 residues long. V lost 0 bases and J lost 4, with 7 bases in between. As DNA, the CDR3 is TGTGCCAGCAGCTTAGCTACGGCATATAATTCACCCCTCCACTTT. Its translation is CASSLATAYNSPLHF. Variable domain in full (rest from reference TRBV7-9 and TRBJ1-6): DTGVSQNPRHKITKRGQNVTFRCDPISEHNRLYWYRQTLGQGPEFLTYFQNEAQLEKSRLLSDRFSAERPKGSFSTLEIQRTEQGDSAMYLCASSLATAYNSPLHFGNGTRLTVT.

The chain is built from TRBV4-1 and TRBJ2-2; no clear D. The V end lost 0 bases, the J end lost 4 bases, and 15 bases lay between the germline ends. Looked up from germline, CDR1 is MGHRA and CDR2 is YSYEKL. This CDR3 is built from 17 residues. CDR3 protein: CASSQDHLASGTGELFF. In nucleotides, the CDR3 is TGCGCCAGCAGCCAAGACCATTTAGCAAGTGGCACCGGGGAGCTGTTTTTT.

The count of this clone is one. The rearrangement uses TRBV2 and TRBJ2-3; tentatively, D is TRBD2 (5 bases). The CDR3 is made up of 14 amino acids. V lost 1 base, J lost 3 bases, and 8 bases lay in between. Per the germline V gene, CDR1 is SNHLY and CDR2 is FYNNEI. CDR3 in DNA: TGTGCCAGCAGTGAAGTAGCGAAGACAGATACGCAGTATTTT. It is translated as CASSEVAKTDTQYF.

The chain joins TRBV5-6 to TRBJ2-6, with TRBD1 identical over 8 bases. CDR3 size: 17 residues. Germline V gives CDR1 SGHDT, CDR2 YYEEEE. J was trimmed by 3 bases and V by 0 bases; bases with no gene match: 5. The CDR3 nucleotides read TGTGCCAGCAGCTTGGCCGACAGGGGAGGTGGGGCCAACGTCCTGACTTTC. The encoded protein is CASSLADRGGGANVLTF.

The chain is built from TRBV19 and TRBJ1-5, with 11 positions matching TRBD1. Germline V gene sequence: CDR1 LNHDA, CDR2 SQIVND (reference sequence). The CDR3 extends over 15 amino acids. After removal of 10 bases from V and 7 bases from J, the junction contained 12 bases not matched to a gene. The CDR3, as DNA: TGTGCCACTGGGGTGGACAGGGGGCCCGGACAGCCCCAGCATTTT. Residues: CATGVDRGPGQPQHF.

The rearrangement links TRBV2 to TRBJ1-2; D ambiguous. Germline CDR1 reads SNHLY; CDR2 reads FYNNEI. This CDR3 region has 13 residues. V lost 6 bases, J lost 7 bases, and 15 bases lay in between. CDR3 DNA: TGTGCCAGCAGACGGCAGGTCTTACTTGGCTACACCTTC. This gives the protein CASRRQVLLGYTF.

As concerns this clone: One end of the junction is discordant with germline, which a read error may explain. CDR3 sequence: CASSFGRNTGELFF. CDR3 nucleotides: TGTGCTAGCAGCTTTGGCAGGAACACCGGGGAGCTGTTTTTT. V usage is TRBV7-7 and J usage is TRBJ2-2; D is ambiguous. The germline CDR1 and CDR2 sequences are SSHAT and FNYEAQ (reference sequence). The length of the CDR3 is 14 residues. The variable domain in full, completed from reference TRBV7-7 and TRBJ2-2, reads GAGVSQSPRYKVTKRGQDVTLRCDPISSHATLYWYQQALGQGPEFLTYFNYEAQPDKSGLPSDRFSAERPEGSISTLTIQRTEQRDSAMYRCASSFGRNTGELFFGEGSRLTVL.

The gene calls are TRBV11-3 and TRBJ2-3, with 12 bases fitting TRBD2. The V gene end was trimmed by 5 bases and the J gene end by 4 bases; junction bases not matched to a gene: 1. CDR3 length equals 14 residues. The germline V gene encodes CDR1 SGHNT and CDR2 YENEEA. The DNA for the CDR3 is TGTGCCAGCAGCCCTAGCGGGGGGGCAGATACGCAGTATTTT. It codes for CASSPSGGADTQYF. The full variable domain, rest sourced from reference TRBV11-3 and TRBJ2-3, is EAGVVQSPRYKIIEKKQPVAFWCNPISGHNTLYWYLQNLGQGPELLIRYENEEAVDDSQLPKDRFSAERLKGVDSTLKIQPAELGDSAVYLCASSPSGGADTQYFGPGTRLTVL.

This clone was picked up one time. This chain links TRBV2 with TRBJ1-5, with D hard to call. Germline values: CDR1 SNHLY, CDR2 FYNNEI. The V and J ends lost 3 bases and 2 bases respectively, with 8 bases between them. The CDR3 has 14 amino acids. The CDR3 sequence is CASSDSGGNQPQHF. The DNA for the CDR3 is TGTGCCAGCAGTGATTCCGGGGGCAATCAGCCCCAGCATTTT.

J is TRBJ1-6 and V is TRBV4-1, with 7 bases fitting TRBD1. The CDR3 runs 14 residues. The junction had 9 bases not matched to a gene; V was cut back by 7 bases and J by 9 bases. Germline CDR1 and CDR2: MGHRA and YSYEKL. The CDR3 region is CASTGTAGGSPLHF. CDR3 DNA sequence: TGCGCCAGCACCGGGACAGCCGGGGGTTCACCCCTCCACTTT.

The rearrangement uses TRBV5-1 and TRBJ2-3; D is ambiguous. From germline, CDR1 is SGHRS and CDR2 YFSETQ. V was cut by 4 bases and J by 0 bases, with 12 bases left in between. The length of the CDR3 is 15 residues. The CDR3 loop is CASSQSGLSTDTQYF. CDR3 nucleotides: TGCGCCAGCAGCCAGAGTGGGCTAAGCACAGATACGCAGTATTTT.

The rearrangement links TRBV9 to TRBJ1-3; possible D gene TRBD1, 5 bases. This CDR3 comprises 15 residues. Germline CDR1 and CDR2: SGDLS and YYNGEE. Trimming removed 0 bases at V and 4 bases at J, with 11 bases between. DNA of the CDR3: TGTGCCAGCAGCGTAGACGGGGGATCCGGAAACACCATATATTTT. Its protein is CASSVDGGSGNTIYF.

This clone was picked up a small number of times. V is TRBV5-4 and J is TRBJ2-5, with 13 bases that match TRBD2. The CDR3 contains 14 residues. The junction had 5 bases not matched to a gene; V was cut back by 7 bases and J by 5 bases. In germline, CDR1 is SGHNT, CDR2 YYREEE (reference sequence). CDR3 in amino acids: CASSTSGGLETQYF. CDR3 in DNA: TGTGCCAGCTCGACTAGCGGGGGGTTGGAGACCCAGTACTTC.